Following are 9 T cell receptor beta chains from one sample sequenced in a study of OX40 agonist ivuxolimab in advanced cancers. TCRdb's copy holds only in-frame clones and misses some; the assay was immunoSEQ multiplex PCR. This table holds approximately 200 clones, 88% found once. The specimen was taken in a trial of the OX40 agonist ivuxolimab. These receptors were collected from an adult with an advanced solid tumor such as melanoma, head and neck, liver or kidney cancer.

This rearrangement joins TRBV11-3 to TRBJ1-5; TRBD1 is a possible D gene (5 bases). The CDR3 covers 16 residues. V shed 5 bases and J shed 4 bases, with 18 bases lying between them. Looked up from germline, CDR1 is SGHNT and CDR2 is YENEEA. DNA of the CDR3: TGTGCCAGCAGCGGAGGTCAGGGTTCCCTTAATCAGCCCCAGCATTTT. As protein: CASSGGQGSLNQPQHF.

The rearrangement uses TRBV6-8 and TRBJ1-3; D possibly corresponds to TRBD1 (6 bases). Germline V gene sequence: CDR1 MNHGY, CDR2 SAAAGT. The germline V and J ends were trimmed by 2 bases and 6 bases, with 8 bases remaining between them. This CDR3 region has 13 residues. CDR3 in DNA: TGTGCCAGCAGTTACGGGGGGCCAAACACCATATATTTT. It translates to CASSYGGPNTIYF.

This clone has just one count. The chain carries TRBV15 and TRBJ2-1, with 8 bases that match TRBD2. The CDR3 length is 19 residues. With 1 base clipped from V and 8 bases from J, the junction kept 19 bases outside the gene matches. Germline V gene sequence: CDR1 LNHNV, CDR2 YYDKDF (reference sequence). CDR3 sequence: CATSRVANGVAGINHEQFF. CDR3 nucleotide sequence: TGTGCCACCAGCAGAGTTGCTAATGGGGTAGCGGGGATTAACCATGAGCAGTTCTTC.

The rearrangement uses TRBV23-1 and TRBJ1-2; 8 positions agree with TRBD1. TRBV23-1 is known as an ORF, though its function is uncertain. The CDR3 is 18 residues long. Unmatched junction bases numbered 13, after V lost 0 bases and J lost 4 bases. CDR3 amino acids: CASSQSNRGNVSSYGYTF. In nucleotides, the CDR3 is TGCGCCAGCAGTCAATCGAACAGGGGGAATGTCAGCAGCTATGGCTACACCTTC.

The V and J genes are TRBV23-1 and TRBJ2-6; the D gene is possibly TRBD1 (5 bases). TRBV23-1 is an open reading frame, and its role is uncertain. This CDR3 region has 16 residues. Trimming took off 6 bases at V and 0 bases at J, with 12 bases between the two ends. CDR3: CASSQVQGSGANVLTF. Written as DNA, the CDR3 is TGCGCCAGCAGCCAAGTCCAGGGCTCTGGGGCCAACGTCCTGACTTTC.

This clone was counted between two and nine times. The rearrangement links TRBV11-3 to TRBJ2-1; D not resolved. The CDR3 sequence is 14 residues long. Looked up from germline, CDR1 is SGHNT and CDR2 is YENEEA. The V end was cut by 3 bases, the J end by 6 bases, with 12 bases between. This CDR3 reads CASSFSAGSNEQFF. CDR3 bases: TGTGCCAGCAGCTTCTCGGCCGGATCCAATGAGCAGTTCTTC. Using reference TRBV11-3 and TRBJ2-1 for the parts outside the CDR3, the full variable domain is EAGVVQSPRYKIIEKKQPVAFWCNPISGHNTLYWYLQNLGQGPELLIRYENEEAVDDSQLPKDRFSAERLKGVDSTLKIQPAELGDSAVYLCASSFSAGSNEQFFGPGTRLTVL.

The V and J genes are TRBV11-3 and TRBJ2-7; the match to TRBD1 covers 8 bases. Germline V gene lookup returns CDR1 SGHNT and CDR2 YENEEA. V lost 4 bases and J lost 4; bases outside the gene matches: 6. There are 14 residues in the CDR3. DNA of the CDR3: TGTGCCAGCAGCTCCCGGGACAGGCGGTACGAGCAGTACGTC. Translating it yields CASSSRDRRYEQYV.

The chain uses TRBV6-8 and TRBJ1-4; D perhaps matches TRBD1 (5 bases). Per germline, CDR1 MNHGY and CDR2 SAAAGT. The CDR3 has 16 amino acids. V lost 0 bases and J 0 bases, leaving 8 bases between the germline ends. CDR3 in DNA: TGTGCCAGCAGTTACTCTGGGGGACCAACTAATGAAAAACTGTTTTTT. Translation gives CASSYSGGPTNEKLFF.

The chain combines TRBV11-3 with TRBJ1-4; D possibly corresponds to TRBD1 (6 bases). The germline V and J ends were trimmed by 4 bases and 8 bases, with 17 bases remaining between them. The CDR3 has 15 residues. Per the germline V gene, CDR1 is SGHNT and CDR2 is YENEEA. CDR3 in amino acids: CASSSLQGIREKLFF. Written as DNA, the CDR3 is TGTGCCAGCAGCTCTCTACAGGGCATAAGGGAAAAACTGTTTTTT.